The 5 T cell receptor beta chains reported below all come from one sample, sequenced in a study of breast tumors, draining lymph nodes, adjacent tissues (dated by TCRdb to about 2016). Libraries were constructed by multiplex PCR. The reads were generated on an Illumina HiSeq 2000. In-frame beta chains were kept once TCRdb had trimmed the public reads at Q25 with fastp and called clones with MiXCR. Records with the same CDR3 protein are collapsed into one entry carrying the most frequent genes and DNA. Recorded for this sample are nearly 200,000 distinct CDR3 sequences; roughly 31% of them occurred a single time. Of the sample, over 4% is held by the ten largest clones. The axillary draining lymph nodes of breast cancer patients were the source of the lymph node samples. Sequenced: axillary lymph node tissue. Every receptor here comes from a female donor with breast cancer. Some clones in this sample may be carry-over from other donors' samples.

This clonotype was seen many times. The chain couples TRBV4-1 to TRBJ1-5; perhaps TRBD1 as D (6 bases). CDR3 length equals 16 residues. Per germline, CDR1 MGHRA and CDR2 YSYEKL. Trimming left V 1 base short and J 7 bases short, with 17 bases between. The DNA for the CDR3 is TGCGCCAGCAGCCAAGTAGCGAGCTTCAGGGGACAGCCCCAGCATTTT. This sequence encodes CASSQVASFRGQPQHF.

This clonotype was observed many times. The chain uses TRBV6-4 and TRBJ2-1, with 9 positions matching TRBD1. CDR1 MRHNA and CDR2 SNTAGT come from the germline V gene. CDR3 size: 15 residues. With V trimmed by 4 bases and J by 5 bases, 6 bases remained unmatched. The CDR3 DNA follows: TGTGCCAGCAGTGTCATGGGACAGGGCCACAATGAGCAGTTCTTC. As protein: CASSVMGQGHNEQFF.

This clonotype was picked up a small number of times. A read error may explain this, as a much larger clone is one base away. The CDR3 protein is CASSPSGKRDDTQYF. The CDR3 DNA is TGCGCCAGCAGCCCTTCGGGGAAACGGGACGATACGCAGTATTTT. This chain joins TRBV5-1 and TRBJ2-3; D is perhaps TRBD1 or TRBD2 (5 bases each). V was trimmed by 4 bases and J by 6 bases, leaving 18 bases between them. Per germline, CDR1 SGHRS and CDR2 YFSETQ. This CDR3 is built from 15 residues.

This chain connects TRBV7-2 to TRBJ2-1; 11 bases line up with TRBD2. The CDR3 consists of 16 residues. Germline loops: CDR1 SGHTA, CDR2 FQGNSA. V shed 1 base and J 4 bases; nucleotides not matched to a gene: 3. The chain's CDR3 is CASSLVGTSGYNEQFF. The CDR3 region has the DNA TGTGCCAGCAGCTTAGTGGGGACTAGCGGATACAATGAGCAGTTCTTC.

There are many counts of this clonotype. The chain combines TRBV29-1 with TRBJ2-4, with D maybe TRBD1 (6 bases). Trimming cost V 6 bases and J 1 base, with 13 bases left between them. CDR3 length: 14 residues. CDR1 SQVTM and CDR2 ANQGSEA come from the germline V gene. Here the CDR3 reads CSVLTTGAKNIQYF. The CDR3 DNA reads TGCAGCGTACTAACCACAGGGGCCAAAAACATTCAGTACTTC.